This T cell receptor (beta chain) derives from a study of cytotoxic CD8 clonotypes in ibrutinib-treated CLL. Study summary: Partial responses totalled 24 and complete responses 2; after median approximately 74 months, about 15 remained remitted and approximately twelve progressed.

This clone was observed at least ten times. Its antigen is unknown. Cryopreserved PBMCs provided about 2 micrograms of genomic DNA for the TCR beta libraries. Study-level results: Increased clonality at ibrutinib response gave way to a return toward baseline at progression.

Sequencing sought depths of 1 in 200,000 to 1 in 1 million T cells. Method: immunoSEQ multiplex PCR; TCRdb's copy keeps in-frame clones and lacks some. The data show approximately 47,000 clones, about 50% seen once. The CDR3 has 16 residues. CDR1 and CDR2 (germline): WSHSY, SAAADI. V gave up 4 bases and J gave up 2 bases; unmatched junction bases: 9. The sequencing here drew on PBMCs, taken after 24 months of ibrutinib treatment. This chain uses TRBV10-2 with TRBJ2-7; the match to TRBD2 covers 9 bases. The receptor was derived from a human donor with chronic lymphocytic leukemia. The CDR3 loop reads CASSVPLAGTTYEQYF. CDR3 nucleotides: TGCGCCAGCAGTGTACCTCTAGCGGGGACTACCTACGAGCAGTACTTC.